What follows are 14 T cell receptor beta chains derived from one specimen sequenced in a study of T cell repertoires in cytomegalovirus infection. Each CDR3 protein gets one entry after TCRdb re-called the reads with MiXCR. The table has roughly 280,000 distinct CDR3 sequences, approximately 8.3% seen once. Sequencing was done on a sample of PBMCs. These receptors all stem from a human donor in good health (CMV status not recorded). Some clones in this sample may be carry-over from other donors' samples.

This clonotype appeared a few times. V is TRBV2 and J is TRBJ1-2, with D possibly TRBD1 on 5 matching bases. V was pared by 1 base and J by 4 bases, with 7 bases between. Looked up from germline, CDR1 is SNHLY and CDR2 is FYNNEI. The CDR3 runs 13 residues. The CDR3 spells CASSEVRGYGYTF. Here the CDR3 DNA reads TGTGCCAGCAGTGAAGTAAGGGGCTATGGCTACACCTTC.

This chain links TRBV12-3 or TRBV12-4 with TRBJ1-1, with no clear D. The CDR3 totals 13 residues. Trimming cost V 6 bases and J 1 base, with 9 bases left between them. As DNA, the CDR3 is TGTGCCAGCAGACCGCAAAGGAACACTGAAGCTTTCTTT. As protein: CASRPQRNTEAFF.

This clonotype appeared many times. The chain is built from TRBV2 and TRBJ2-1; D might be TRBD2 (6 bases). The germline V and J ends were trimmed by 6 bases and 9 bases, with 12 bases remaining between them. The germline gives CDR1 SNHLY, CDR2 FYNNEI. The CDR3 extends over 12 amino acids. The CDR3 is CASSALASEQFF. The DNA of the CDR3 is TGTGCCAGCAGCGCACTAGCTAGTGAGCAGTTCTTC. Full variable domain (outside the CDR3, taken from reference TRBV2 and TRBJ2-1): EPEVTQTPSHQVTQMGQEVILRCVPISNHLYFYWYRQILGQKVEFLVSFYNNEISEKSEIFDDQFSVERPDGSNFTLKIRSTKLEDSAMYFCASSALASEQFFGPGTRLTVL.

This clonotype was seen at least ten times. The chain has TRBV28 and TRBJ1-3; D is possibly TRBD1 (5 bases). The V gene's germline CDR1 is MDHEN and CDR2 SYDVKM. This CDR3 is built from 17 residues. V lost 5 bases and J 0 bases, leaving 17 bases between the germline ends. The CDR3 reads CASSLPVGGLSGNTIYF. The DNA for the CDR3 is TGTGCCAGCAGTCTCCCAGTCGGGGGTCTCTCTGGAAACACCATATATTTT.

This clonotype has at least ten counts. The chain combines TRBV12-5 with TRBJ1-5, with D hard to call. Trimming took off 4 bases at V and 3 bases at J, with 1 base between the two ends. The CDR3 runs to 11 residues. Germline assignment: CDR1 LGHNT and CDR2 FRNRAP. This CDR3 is CASGSNQPQHF. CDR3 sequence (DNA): TGTGCTAGTGGTTCCAATCAGCCCCAGCATTTT.

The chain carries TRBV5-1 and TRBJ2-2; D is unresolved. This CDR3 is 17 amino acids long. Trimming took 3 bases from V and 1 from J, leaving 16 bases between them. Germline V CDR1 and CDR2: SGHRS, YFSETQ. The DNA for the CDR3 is TGCGCCAGCAGCTCCGGAGTGGCGATAAGGAACACCGGGGAGCTGTTTTTT. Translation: CASSSGVAIRNTGELFF.

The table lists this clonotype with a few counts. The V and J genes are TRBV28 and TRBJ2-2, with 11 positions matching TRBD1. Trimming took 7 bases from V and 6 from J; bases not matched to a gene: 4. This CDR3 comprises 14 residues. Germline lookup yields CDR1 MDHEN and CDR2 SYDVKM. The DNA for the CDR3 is TGTGCCAGCAAAGGGACAGGGGGGGCCGGGGAGCTGTTTTTT. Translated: CASKGTGGAGELFF.

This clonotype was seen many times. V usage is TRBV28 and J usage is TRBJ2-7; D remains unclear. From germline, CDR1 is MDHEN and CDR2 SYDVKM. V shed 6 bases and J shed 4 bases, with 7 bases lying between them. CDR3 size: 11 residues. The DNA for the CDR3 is TGTGCCAGCAGCTTAGGGTACGAGCAGTACTTC. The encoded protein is CASSLGYEQYF.

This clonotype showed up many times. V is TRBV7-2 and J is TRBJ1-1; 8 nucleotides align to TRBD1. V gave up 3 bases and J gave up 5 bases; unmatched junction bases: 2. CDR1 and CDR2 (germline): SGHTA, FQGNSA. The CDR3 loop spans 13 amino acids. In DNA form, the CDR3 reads TGTGCCAGCAGCTTCGGGACAGGTACTGAAGCTTTCTTT. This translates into CASSFGTGTEAFF.

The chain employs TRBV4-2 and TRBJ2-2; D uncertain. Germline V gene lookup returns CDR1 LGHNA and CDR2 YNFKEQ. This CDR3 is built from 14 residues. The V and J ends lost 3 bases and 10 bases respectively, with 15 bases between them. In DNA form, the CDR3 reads TGTGCCAGCAGCCACCTCGATTACCAGGAGGAGCTGTTTTTT. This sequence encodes CASSHLDYQEELFF.

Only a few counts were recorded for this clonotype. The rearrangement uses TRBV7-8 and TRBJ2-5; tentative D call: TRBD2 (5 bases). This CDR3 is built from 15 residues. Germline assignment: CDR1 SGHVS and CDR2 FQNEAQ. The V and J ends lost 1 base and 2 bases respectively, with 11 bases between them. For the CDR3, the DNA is TGTGCCAGCAGCTTAGGGTCGGGGAAACAAGAGACCCAGTACTTC. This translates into CASSLGSGKQETQYF.

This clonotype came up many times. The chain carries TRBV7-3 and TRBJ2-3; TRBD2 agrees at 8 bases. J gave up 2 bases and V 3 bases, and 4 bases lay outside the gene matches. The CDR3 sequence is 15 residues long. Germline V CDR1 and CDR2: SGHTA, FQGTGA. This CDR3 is CASSFGSGVTDTQYF. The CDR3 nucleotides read TGTGCCAGCAGCTTCGGTAGCGGGGTCACAGATACGCAGTATTTT.

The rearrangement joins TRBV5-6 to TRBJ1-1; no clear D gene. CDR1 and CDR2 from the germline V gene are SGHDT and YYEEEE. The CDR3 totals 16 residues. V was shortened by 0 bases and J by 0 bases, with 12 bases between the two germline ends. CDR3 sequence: CASSLGGIIMNTEAFF. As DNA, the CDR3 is TGTGCCAGCAGCTTGGGTGGGATCATCATGAACACTGAAGCTTTCTTT.

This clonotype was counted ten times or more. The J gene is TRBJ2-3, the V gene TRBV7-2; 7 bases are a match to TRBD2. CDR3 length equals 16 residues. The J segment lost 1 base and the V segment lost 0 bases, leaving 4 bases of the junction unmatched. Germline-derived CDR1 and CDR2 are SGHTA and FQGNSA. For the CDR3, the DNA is TGTGCCAGCAGCTTAGCCCAGCGGGGTCGCACAGATACGCAGTATTTT. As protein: CASSLAQRGRTDTQYF.